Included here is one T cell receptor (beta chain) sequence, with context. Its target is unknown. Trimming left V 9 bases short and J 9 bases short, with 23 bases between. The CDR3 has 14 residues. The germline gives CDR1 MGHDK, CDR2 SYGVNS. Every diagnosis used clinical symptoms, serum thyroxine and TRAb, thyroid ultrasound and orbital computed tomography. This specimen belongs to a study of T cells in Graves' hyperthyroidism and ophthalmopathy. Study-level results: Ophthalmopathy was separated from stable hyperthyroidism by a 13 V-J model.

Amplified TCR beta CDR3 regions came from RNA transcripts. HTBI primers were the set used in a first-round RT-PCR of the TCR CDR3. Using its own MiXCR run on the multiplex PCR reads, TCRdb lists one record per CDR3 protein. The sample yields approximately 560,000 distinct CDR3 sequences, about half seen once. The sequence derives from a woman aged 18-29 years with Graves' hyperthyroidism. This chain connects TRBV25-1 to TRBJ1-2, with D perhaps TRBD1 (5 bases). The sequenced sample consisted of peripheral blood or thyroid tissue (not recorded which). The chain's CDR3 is CARRDPAPGYRYTF. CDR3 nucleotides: TGTGCCAGGCGGGACCCGGCCCCAGGGTATCGCTACACCTTC.